Listed here is a single T cell receptor beta chain. Original handling: Estimated nucleated cell counts came from reference gene primer amplification. Profiled with immunoSEQ multiplex PCR; TCRdb holds only in-frame clones, not every one. Clone size and the V and J calls come from that table; the DNA yielded D and trimming. The sample records about 130,000 clones, roughly four fifths being singletons. V was pared by 7 bases and J by 5 bases, with 11 bases of the junction left unmatched. From germline, CDR1 is SQVTM and CDR2 ANQGSEA. This CDR3 is 14 amino acids long. This sample is drawn from a study of blood T cell repertoires in COVID-19. Study-level information: From the United States, Italy and Spain came samples of acute and convalescent COVID-19.

Participants, 18 to 89 years old, spanned around 26 US areas. Allocation to cohorts depended on clinical history reported by the participants. This receptor was taken from a man between 25 and 39 years old who had recovered from COVID-19. V is TRBV29-1 and J is TRBJ1-3, with 7 bases identical to TRBD1. Sequenced sample: PBMCs or T cells enriched from blood (not recorded which). In DNA form, the CDR3 reads TGCAGCGCAGCCCTGCCGGACAGGAGAAACACCATATATTTT. It yields the protein CSAALPDRRNTIYF.